This T cell receptor (beta chain) is drawn from a study of T cell responses to AZD1222 COVID-19 vaccine. General study points: None of the repertoires were sampled until the peak T cell response had passed.

In the case of this clone: The target antigen is unknown.

TCRdb keeps only in-frame clones here, not all; method: immunoSEQ multiplex PCR. Of around 120,000 clones listed, about 90% are singletons. V gave up 5 bases and J gave up 3 bases, with 10 bases separating them. Germline CDR1 is LGHDT and CDR2 is YNNKEL (reference sequence). This CDR3 comprises 13 residues. The sequence came from an adult in good health. The input for sequencing was peripheral blood, taken on day 0 of AZD1222 vaccination. The chain couples TRBV3-1 (or the pseudogene TRBV3-2) to TRBJ1-1, with D unresolved. The chain's CDR3 is CASSIGADTEAFF. The CDR3 DNA reads TGTGCCAGCAGCATCGGAGCTGACACTGAAGCTTTCTTT.